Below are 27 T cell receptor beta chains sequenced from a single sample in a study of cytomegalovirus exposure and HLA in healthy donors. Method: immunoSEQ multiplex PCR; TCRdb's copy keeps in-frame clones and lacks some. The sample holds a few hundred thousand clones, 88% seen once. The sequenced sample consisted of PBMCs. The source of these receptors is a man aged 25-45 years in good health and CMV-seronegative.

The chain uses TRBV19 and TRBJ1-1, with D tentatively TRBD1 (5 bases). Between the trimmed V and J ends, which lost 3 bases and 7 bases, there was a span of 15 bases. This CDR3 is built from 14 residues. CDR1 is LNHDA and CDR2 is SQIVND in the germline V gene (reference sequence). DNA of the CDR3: TGTGCCAGTAGTATTTTCGGCAGGGTGGTTGAAGCTTTCTTT. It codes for CASSIFGRVVEAFF.

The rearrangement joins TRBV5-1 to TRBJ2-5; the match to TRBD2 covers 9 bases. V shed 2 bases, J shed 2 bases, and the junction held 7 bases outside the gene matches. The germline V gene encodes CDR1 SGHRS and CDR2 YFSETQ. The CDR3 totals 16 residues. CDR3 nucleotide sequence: TGCGCCAGCAGCTTAAGCCTAGCGGGGCTACAAGAGACCCAGTACTTC. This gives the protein CASSLSLAGLQETQYF.

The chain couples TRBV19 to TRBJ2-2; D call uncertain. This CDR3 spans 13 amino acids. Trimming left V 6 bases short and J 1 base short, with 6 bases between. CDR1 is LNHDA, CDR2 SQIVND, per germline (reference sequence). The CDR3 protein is CASRVQNTGELFF. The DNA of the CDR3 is TGTGCCAGTAGGGTACAGAACACCGGGGAGCTGTTTTTT.

The CDR3: CASSLDNSPLHF. CDR3 in DNA: TGTGCCAGCAGTTTAGATAATTCACCCCTCCACTTT. The V call is TRBV2, the J call TRBJ1-6; D is unresolved. This CDR3 is built from 12 residues. V lost 5 bases to trimming and J lost 5 bases, with 4 bases between them. The V gene's germline CDR1 is SNHLY and CDR2 FYNNEI.

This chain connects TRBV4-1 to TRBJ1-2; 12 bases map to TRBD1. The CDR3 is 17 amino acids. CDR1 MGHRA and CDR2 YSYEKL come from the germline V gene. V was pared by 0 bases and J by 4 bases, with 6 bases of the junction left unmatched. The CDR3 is CASSQDGTGGPLYGYTF. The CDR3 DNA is TGCGCCAGCAGCCAAGATGGGACAGGGGGCCCTCTCTATGGCTACACCTTC.

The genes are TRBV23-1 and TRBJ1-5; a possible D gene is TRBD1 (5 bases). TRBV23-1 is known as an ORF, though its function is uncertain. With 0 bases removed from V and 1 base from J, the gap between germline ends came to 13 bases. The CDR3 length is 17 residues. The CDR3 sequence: CASSQSRPGWSNQPQHF. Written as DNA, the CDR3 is TGCGCCAGCAGTCAATCGAGGCCAGGGTGGAGCAATCAGCCCCAGCATTTT.

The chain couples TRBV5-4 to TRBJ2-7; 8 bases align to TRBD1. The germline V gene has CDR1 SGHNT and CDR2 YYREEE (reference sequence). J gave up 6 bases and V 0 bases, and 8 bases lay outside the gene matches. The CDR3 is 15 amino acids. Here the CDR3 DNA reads TGTGCCAGCAGCTTGGTGCTTCAGGGGGCAACCGAGCAGTACTTC. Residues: CASSLVLQGATEQYF.

The CDR3 here is CASSRTVNEQFF. The CDR3 coding sequence is TGTGCCAGCAGCCGGACAGTCAATGAGCAGTTCTTC. The chain employs TRBV7-6 and TRBJ2-1; D perhaps matches TRBD1 (6 bases). The V gene lost 5 bases and the J gene lost 6 bases, with 8 bases spanning the gap. The CDR3 runs 12 residues. From germline, CDR1 is SGHVS and CDR2 FNYEAQ.

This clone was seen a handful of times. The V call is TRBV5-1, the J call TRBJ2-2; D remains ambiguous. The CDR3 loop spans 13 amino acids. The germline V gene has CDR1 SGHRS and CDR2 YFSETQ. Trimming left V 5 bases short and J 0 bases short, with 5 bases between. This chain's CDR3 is CASSYTNTGELFF. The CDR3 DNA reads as TGCGCCAGCAGTTACACGAACACCGGGGAGCTGTTTTTT.

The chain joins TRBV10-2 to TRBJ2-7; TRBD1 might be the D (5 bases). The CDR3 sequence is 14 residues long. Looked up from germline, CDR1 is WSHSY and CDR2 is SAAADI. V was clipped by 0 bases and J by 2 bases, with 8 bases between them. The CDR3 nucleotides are TGCGCCAGCAGTGAGTCATCAGGGCCCTACGAGCAGTACTTC. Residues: CASSESSGPYEQYF.

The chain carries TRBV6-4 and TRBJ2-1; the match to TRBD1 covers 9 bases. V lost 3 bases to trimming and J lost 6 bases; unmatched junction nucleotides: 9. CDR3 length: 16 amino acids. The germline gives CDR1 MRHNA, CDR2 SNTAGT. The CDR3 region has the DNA TGTGCCAGCAGTGAGCAGGGACAGGGTTTTCGCAATGAGCAGTTCTTC. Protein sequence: CASSEQGQGFRNEQFF.

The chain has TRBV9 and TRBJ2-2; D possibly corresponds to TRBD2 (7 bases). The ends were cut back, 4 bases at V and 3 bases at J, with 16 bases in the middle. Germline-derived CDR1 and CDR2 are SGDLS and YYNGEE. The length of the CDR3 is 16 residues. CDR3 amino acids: CASSPRAGADTGELFF. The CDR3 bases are TGTGCCAGCAGCCCCCGGGCGGGGGCGGACACCGGGGAGCTGTTTTTT.

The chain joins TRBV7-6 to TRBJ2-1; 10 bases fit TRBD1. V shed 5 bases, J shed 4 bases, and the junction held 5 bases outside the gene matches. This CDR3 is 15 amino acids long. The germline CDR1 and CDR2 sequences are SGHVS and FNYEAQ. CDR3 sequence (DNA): TGTGCCAGCAGCCTCGGGACAGGGGATTACAATGAGCAGTTCTTC. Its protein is CASSLGTGDYNEQFF.

CDR3 DNA sequence: TGTGCCAGTAGTATGAGGCCAGACTACGAGCAGTACTTC. Its translation is CASSMRPDYEQYF. The J gene is TRBJ2-7, the V gene TRBV19; D is uncertain. CDR1 and CDR2 (germline): LNHDA, SQIVND (reference sequence). Trimming took off 3 bases at V and 3 bases at J, with 9 bases between the two ends. This CDR3 contains 13 residues.

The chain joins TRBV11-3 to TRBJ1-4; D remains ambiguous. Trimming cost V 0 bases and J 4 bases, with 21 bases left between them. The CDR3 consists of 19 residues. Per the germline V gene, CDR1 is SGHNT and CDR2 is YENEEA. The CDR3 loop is CASSLDLLGPAAGNEKLFF. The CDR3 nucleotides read TGTGCCAGCAGCTTAGATCTTCTGGGCCCCGCGGCGGGTAATGAAAAACTGTTTTTT.

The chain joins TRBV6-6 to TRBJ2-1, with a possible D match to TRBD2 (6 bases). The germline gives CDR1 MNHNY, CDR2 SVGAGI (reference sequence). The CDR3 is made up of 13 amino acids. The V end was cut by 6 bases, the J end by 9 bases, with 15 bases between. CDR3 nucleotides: TGTGCCAGCAGCTCCCCCACGGGGGTTGAGCAGTTCTTC. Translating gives CASSSPTGVEQFF.

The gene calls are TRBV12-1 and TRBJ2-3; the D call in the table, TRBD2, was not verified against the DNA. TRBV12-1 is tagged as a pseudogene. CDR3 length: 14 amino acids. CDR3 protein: CAPGGGGARDTQYF. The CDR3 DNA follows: TGTGCCCCAGGCGGCGGGGGGGCGAGAGATACGCAGTATTTT.

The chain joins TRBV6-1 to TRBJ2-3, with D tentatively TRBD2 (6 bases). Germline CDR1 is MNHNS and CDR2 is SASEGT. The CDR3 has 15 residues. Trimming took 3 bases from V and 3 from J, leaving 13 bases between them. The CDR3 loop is CASSDMGLNTDTQYF. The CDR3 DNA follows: TGTGCCAGCAGTGATATGGGACTCAATACAGATACGCAGTATTTT.

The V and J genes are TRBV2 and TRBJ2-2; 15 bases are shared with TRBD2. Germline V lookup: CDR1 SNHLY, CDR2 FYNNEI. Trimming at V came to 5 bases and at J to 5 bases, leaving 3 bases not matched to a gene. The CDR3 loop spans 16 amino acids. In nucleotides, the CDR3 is TGTGCCAGCAGTAGGACTAGCGGGGGGGATACCGGGGAGCTGTTTTTT. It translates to CASSRTSGGDTGELFF.

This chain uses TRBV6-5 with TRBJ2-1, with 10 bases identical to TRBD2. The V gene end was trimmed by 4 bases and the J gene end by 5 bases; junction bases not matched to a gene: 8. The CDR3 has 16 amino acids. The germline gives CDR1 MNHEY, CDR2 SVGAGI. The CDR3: CASSSRTSGLDNEQFF. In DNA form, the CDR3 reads TGTGCCAGCAGTTCCCGGACTAGCGGACTCGACAATGAGCAGTTCTTC.

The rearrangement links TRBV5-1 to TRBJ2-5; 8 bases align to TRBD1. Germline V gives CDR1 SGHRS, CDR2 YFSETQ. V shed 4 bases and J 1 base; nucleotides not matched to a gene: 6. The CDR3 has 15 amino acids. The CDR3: CASSRDRPPQETQYF. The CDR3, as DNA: TGCGCCAGCAGCCGGGACAGGCCCCCCCAAGAGACCCAGTACTTC.

The CDR3 coding sequence is TGTGCCAGCTCACCAGACAGGGGACTCAATCAGCCCCAGCATTTT. This translates into CASSPDRGLNQPQHF. This chain uses TRBV18 with TRBJ1-5; TRBD1 agrees at 8 bases. CDR3 length: 15 residues. J lost 3 bases, V lost 2 bases, and 3 bases had no gene match. Germline V gene data show CDR1 as KGHSH and CDR2 as LQKENI.

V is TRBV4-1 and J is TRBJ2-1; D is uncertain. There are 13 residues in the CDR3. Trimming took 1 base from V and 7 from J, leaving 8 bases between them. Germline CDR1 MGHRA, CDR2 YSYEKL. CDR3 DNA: TGCGCCAGCAGCCAAGCAGATGATAATGAGCAGTTCTTC. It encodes CASSQADDNEQFF.

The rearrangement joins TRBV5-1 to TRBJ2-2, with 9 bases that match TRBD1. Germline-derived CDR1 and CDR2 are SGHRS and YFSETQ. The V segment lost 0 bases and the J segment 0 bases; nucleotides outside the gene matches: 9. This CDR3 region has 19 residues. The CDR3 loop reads CASSLEQGAYLANTGELFF. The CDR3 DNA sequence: TGCGCCAGCAGCTTGGAACAGGGGGCCTATTTAGCGAACACCGGGGAGCTGTTTTTT. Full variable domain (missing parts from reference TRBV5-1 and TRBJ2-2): KAGVTQTPRYLIKTRGQQVTLSCSPISGHRSVSWYQQTPGQGLQFLFEYFSETQRNKGNFPGRFSGRQFSNSRSEMNVSTLELGDSALYLCASSLEQGAYLANTGELFFGEGSRLTVL.

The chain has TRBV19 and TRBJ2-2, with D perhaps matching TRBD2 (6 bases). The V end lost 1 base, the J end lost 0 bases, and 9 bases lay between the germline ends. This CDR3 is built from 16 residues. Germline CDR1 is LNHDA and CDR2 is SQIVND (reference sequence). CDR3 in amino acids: CASSIGGGSNTGELFF. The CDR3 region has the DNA TGTGCCAGTAGTATAGGCGGAGGGTCGAACACCGGGGAGCTGTTTTTT. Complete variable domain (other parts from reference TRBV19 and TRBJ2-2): DGGITQSPKYLFRKEGQNVTLSCEQNLNHDAMYWYRQDPGQGLRLIYYSQIVNDFQKGDIAEGYSVSREKKESFPLTVTSAQKNPTAFYLCASSIGGGSNTGELFFGEGSRLTVL.

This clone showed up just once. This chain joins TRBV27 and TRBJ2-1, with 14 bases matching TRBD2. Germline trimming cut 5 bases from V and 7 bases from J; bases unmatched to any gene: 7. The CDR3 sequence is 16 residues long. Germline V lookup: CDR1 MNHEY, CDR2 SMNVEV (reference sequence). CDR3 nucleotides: TGTGCCAGCAGTCCCCGACTAGCGGGGGGGCGAAATGAGCAGTTCTTC. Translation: CASSPRLAGGRNEQFF.

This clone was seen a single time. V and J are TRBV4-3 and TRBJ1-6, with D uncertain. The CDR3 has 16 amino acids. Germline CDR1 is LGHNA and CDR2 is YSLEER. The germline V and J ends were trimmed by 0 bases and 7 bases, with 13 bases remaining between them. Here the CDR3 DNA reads TGCGCCAGCAGCCAAGATTTTGGAGGGAGCAATTCACCCCTCCACTTT. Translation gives CASSQDFGGSNSPLHF.